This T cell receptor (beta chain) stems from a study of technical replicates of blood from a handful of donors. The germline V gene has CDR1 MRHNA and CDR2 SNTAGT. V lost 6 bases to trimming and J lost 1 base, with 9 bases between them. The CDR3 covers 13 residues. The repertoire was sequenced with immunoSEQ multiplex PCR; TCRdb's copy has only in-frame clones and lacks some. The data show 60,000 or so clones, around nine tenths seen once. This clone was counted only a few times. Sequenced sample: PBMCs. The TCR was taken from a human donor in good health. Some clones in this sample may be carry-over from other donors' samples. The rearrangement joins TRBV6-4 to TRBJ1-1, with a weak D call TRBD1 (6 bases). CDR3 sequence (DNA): TGTGCCAGCAGGGCAGGGGAGAACACTGAAGCTTTCTTT. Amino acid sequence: CASRAGENTEAFF.